This TCR beta chain comes out of a study of blood T cell repertoires in COVID-19. The authors' processing: Reference gene primer amplification gave nucleated cell count estimates. Some clones are missing from TCRdb's copy, which holds only in-frame ones; the method was immunoSEQ multiplex PCR. V and J calls and clone size come straight from that table; D and trimming were deduced from the DNA. The table records around 60,000 clones, just over 85% of them present only once. The V and J ends lost 3 bases and 5 bases, in that order; junction bases with no gene match: 16. The germline CDR1 and CDR2 sequences are SGHKS and YYEKEE (reference sequence). This CDR3 region has 18 residues.

The receptor was derived from a man in his forties or fifties with acute or convalescent COVID-19. What was sequenced was peripheral blood. V gene TRBV5-5 combines with J gene TRBJ2-1; TRBD2 matches at 8 bases. The CDR3 DNA follows: TGTGCCAGCAGCTCAGTGGCTGGGACCGGGGGGGGTCACAATGAGCAGTTCTTC. The encoded protein is CASSSVAGTGGGHNEQFF. Complete variable domain (other parts from reference TRBV5-5 and TRBJ2-1): DAGVTQSPTHLIKTRGQQVTLRCSPISGHKSVSWYQQVLGQGPQFIFQYYEKEERGRGNFPDRFSARQFPNYSSELNVNALLLGDSALYLCASSSVAGTGGGHNEQFFGPGTRLTVL.